These T cell receptor beta chains were read from a single sample in a study of blood T cell repertoires in COVID-19. Generated by immunoSEQ multiplex PCR, the TCRdb table keeps only in-frame clones and is missing some. Seen here are just under 65,000 clones, 70% to 90% observed once, and the top ten hold about 1.1%. Material: peripheral blood. The receptors here all came from a man between 40 and 49 years old with acute or convalescent COVID-19. Each CDR3 is given with its conserved first and last residue. Fields, in order: clone size, D gene, V gene, J gene, CDR3 protein, CDR3 DNA. A D gene is named only where the DNA matches it firmly. Clone size is given for some rows only: seen once, a few or many times, or a class if the clone is expanded.

clone_size: .
d_call: .
v_call: TRBV9
j_call: TRBJ2-7
cdr3_aa: CASSAGTSTYEQYF
cdr3_nt: TGTGCCAGCAGCGCCGGGACTTCTACCTACGAGCAGTACTTC

clone_size: .
d_call: TRBD1
v_call: TRBV5-1
j_call: TRBJ1-2
cdr3_aa: CASSSDRWEGYTF
cdr3_nt: TGCGCCAGCAGCTCGGACAGGTGGGAGGGCTACACCTTC

clone_size: .
d_call: TRBD2
v_call: TRBV4-1
j_call: TRBJ2-3
cdr3_aa: CASSPGGYTDTQYF
cdr3_nt: TGCGCCAGCAGCCCGGGGGGATACACAGATACGCAGTATTTT

clone_size: .
d_call: .
v_call: TRBV18
j_call: TRBJ1-2
cdr3_aa: CASSRYQGRDNYGYTF
cdr3_nt: TGTGCCAGCTCACGCTACCAGGGGCGAGATAACTATGGCTACACCTTC

clone_size: .
d_call: .
v_call: TRBV7-2
j_call: TRBJ2-5
cdr3_aa: CASSPRVLAEETQYF
cdr3_nt: TGTGCCAGCAGTCCCCGTGTCCTAGCAGAAGAGACCCAGTACTTC

clone_size: .
d_call: TRBD2
v_call: TRBV24-1
j_call: TRBJ2-5
cdr3_aa: CATSSGGVETQYF
cdr3_nt: TGTGCCACCAGTTCCGGGGGGGTCGAGACCCAGTACTTC

clone_size: .
d_call: TRBD1
v_call: TRBV6-5
j_call: TRBJ1-6
cdr3_aa: CASRPGQGYSPLHF
cdr3_nt: TGTGCCAGCAGACCCGGACAGGGGTATTCACCCCTCCACTTT

clone_size: .
d_call: .
v_call: TRBV7-9
j_call: TRBJ2-3
cdr3_aa: CASSLQGSDTQYF
cdr3_nt: TGTGCCAGCAGCTTACAGGGGTCAGATACGCAGTATTTT

clone_size: .
d_call: .
v_call: TRBV28
j_call: TRBJ1-2
cdr3_aa: CASGQRYGYTF
cdr3_nt: TGTGCCAGCGGCCAGCGTTATGGCTACACCTTC

clone_size: once
d_call: .
v_call: TRBV9
j_call: TRBJ1-3
cdr3_aa: CASSVDTRGNTIYF
cdr3_nt: TGTGCCAGCAGCGTGGACACGAGGGGAAACACCATATATTTT

clone_size: .
d_call: TRBD1
v_call: TRBV15
j_call: TRBJ2-7
cdr3_aa: CATSGRTGGLDEQYF
cdr3_nt: TGTGCCACCAGCGGGAGGACAGGGGGTTTGGACGAGCAGTACTTC